A selection of T cell receptor beta chains follows, all from one sample in a study of blood T cell repertoires in COVID-19. Method: immunoSEQ multiplex PCR; TCRdb's copy keeps in-frame clones and lacks some. The sample holds more than 250,000 clones, nearly 85% seen once. The specimen sequenced was peripheral blood. The receptors were gathered from a human donor in a cohort sampled during active COVID-19. Both conserved end residues are part of each CDR3. The D gene is left open where the match is weak. Only part of the rows carry a size: once, few, many, or a class if the clone is expanded.

abundance	v_gene	j_gene	d_gene	CDR3nt	CDR3aa
-	TRBV29-1	TRBJ2-3	TRBD2	TGCAGCGTTGACCCTTTTAGCGGGGGGGCCACAGATACGCAGTATTTT	CSVDPFSGGATDTQYF
-	TRBV29-1	TRBJ2-3	TRBD2	TGCAGCGTTGTCGAATTGGGACTAGCGGGACCAGATACGCAGTATTTT	CSVVELGLAGPDTQYF
few	TRBV5-1	TRBJ2-7	TRBD2	TGCGCCAGCAGCTTGGCGGGGGGTGTGGCGGGCGAGCAGTACTTC	CASSLAGGVAGEQYF
-	TRBV15	TRBJ1-4	-	TGTGCCACCAGCAGACCGACGGGAGGTAATGAAAAACTGTTTTTT	CATSRPTGGNEKLFF
-	TRBV5-1	TRBJ2-5	-	TGCGCCAGCAGCTTGGCGGCTAGCAAAGAGACCCAGTACTTC	CASSLAASKETQYF
once	TRBV7-9	TRBJ1-6	-	TGTGCCAGCAGCTTAGCTCCGACGGGGAAGAGCTCCTATAATTCACCCCTCCACTTT	CASSLAPTGKSSYNSPLHF
-	TRBV5-1	TRBJ1-2	-	TGCGCCAGCAAACAGGGTTCTGGCTACACCTTC	CASKQGSGYTF
-	TRBV15	TRBJ1-2	TRBD1	TGTGCCACCAGCAGAGATTTGGGACAGGGATTCGCCCGCTATGGCTACACCTTC	CATSRDLGQGFARYGYTF
-	TRBV25-1	TRBJ2-3	TRBD1	TGTGCCAGCAGTGAAATTGGAGTCGGGACAGGGTTCACAGATACGCAGTATTTT	CASSEIGVGTGFTDTQYF
-	TRBV19	TRBJ1-5	TRBD1	TGTGCCAGCCGGGGGACAGGGGGCCCGGCTCAGCCCCAGCATTTT	CASRGTGGPAQPQHF
-	TRBV5-1	TRBJ2-7	TRBD2	TGCGCCAGCAGCTCGGGACTAGCGGTCTACGAGCAGTACTTC	CASSSGLAVYEQYF
once	TRBV28	TRBJ1-2	-	TGTGCCAGCAGTTTCGGGGAACACAACTATGGCTACACCTTC	CASSFGEHNYGYTF
-	TRBV19	TRBJ2-2	-	TGTGCCAGTAGTATCCACCCGGCGGGGCATAACGGGGAGCTGTTTTTT	CASSIHPAGHNGELFF
-	TRBV7-3	TRBJ1-1	TRBD1	TGTGCCACCTCCGCTGACAGGGCCACTGAAGCTTTCTTT	CATSADRATEAFF
few	TRBV5-1	TRBJ1-2	-	TGCGCCAGCAGCTCTGGGACACCTCAGGGGGGCTACACCTTC	CASSSGTPQGGYTF
-	TRBV4-2	TRBJ2-1	-	TGTGCCAGCAGCCAAGAGCAGACTTGGTATGAGCAGTTCTTC	CASSQEQTWYEQFF
-	TRBV19	TRBJ2-1	-	TGTGCCAGTAGTATAGGTCAGGGGAATGAGCAGTTCTTC	CASSIGQGNEQFF
-	TRBV4-1	TRBJ2-3	TRBD2	TGCGCCAGCAGCACCACCGGGACTAGCGGGGGGGCCGGAGATACGCAGTATTTT	CASSTTGTSGGAGDTQYF
-	TRBV28	TRBJ2-7	-	TGTGCCAGCAGTCACCTACGATGGCAGTACTTC	CASSHLRWQYF
-	TRBV7-7	TRBJ2-7	TRBD1	TGTGCTAGCAGCCAAGACAGGGTTAGCGAGCAGTACTTC	CASSQDRVSEQYF